This T cell receptor beta chain was found in a study of blood T cell repertoires in COVID-19. Study background: The United States, Italy and Spain provided the acute and convalescent COVID-19 samples. Nucleic acid was either cDNA or gDNA, and it came from T cells, B-cell-depleted T cells, or PBMCs.

Original handling: Amplifying reference gene primers gave estimates of nucleated cell counts. The table came from immunoSEQ multiplex PCR; TCRdb's copy has only in-frame clones and leaves some out. V, J and clone size derive from that table, while D and trimming were established from the DNA sequence. The sample lists under 350,000 clones; about four fifths were seen once. The trim removed 7 bases at V and 4 bases at J, leaving 6 bases unmatched. Germline assignment: CDR1 SNHLY and CDR2 FYNNEI. The CDR3 spans 13 residues. The specimen was peripheral blood. This rearrangement joins TRBV2 to TRBJ2-5; the match to TRBD2 covers 7 bases. The source is a woman aged 45-65 years who had recovered from COVID-19. CDR3 protein: CASKPGEGETQYF. The DNA for the CDR3 is TGTGCCAGCAAACCGGGGGAGGGAGAGACCCAGTACTTC.